This TCR beta chain was documented in a study of vaccination effects on CD4 cells after COVID-19. Concerning this clone itself: Its antigen is unidentified.

Broader study findings: Only a few convalescent patients and no early post-infection timepoints featured in the study. Vaccine- and infection-induced clones showed marked clonal contraction late following vaccination.

CDR1 GTSNPN and CDR2 SVGIG come from the germline V gene (reference sequence). This CDR3 has 14 amino acids. Under the ViraFEST assay, PBMC were stimulated with viral peptide pools so that antigen-specific CD4+ T cells expanded. Sequencing was performed afterwards. Following 10 days of culture, CD4+ T cells were isolated. None of the vaccinated had previously contracted SARS-CoV-2, and their nucleocapsid antibodies tested negative. Some clones are missing from TCRdb's copy, which holds only in-frame ones; the method was immunoSEQ multiplex PCR. The table records 30,000 to 40,000 clones, around 70% of them present only once.

The sequencing used CD4+ T cells from PBMCs cultured with SARS-CoV-2 spike peptides, collected before COVID-19 vaccination. This TCR derives from a human donor who received a COVID-19 vaccine. The chain carries TRBV30 and TRBJ2-5; 11 positions agree with TRBD2. CDR3 nucleotide sequence: TGTGCTGGCCGGACTAGCGGGTTCCGGGAGACCCAGTACTTC. This gives the protein CAGRTSGFRETQYF. Variable domain in full (rest from reference TRBV30 and TRBJ2-5): SQTIHQWPATLVQPVGSPLSLECTVEGTSNPNLYWYRQAAGRGLQLLFYSVGIGQISSEVPQNLSASRPQDRQFILSSKKLLLSDSGFYLCAGRTSGFRETQYFGPGTRLLVL.